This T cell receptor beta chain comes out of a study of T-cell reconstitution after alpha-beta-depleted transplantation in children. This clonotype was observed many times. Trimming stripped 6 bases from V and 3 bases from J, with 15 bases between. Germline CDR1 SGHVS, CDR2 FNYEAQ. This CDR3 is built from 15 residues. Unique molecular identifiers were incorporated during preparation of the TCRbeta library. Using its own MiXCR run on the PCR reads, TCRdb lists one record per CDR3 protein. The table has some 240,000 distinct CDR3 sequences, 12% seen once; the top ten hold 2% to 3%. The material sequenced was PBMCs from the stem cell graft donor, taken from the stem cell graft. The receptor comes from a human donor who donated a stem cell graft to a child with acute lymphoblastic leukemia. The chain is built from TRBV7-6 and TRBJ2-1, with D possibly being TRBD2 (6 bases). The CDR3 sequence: CASSSPGLVYNEQFF. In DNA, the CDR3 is TGTGCCAGCAGTTCTCCGGGACTGGTCTACAATGAGCAGTTCTTC.